This T cell receptor (beta chain) derives from a study of Graves' ophthalmopathy and Graves' hyperthyroidism. Study overall: The study drew peripheral blood at initial diagnosis, before any treatment. General study points: Detected in blood as well were most expanded thyroid clonotypes with frequency above 0.001.

Using RNA transcripts, the TCR beta CDR3 regions were amplified. Investigators did first-round RT-PCR with HTBI primers, then second-round multiplex PCR. From the multiplex PCR reads, TCRdb called clonotypes with MiXCR, one entry per CDR3 protein. The repertoire holds over 150,000 distinct CDR3 sequences, with 37% as singletons. The CDR3 contains 12 residues. The ends were cut back, 5 bases at V and 6 bases at J, with 10 bases in the middle. Germline values: CDR1 WSHSY, CDR2 SAAADI. Presentation of ophthalmopathy in the donors involved moderate-to-severe activity, CAS ≥3, NOSPECS ≥4 and a duration under 3 months. PBMCs were density-gradient isolated from roughly 9.5 ml fresh blood. Details on this clonotype: Antigen unknown.

V usage is TRBV10-2 and J usage is TRBJ2-5; a possible D gene is TRBD1 (5 bases). This sequence originates from a woman between 40 and 50 years old with Graves' ophthalmopathy. Sequenced input: peripheral blood. The CDR3 here is CASSPGLQTQYF. CDR3 in DNA: TGCGCCAGCAGTCCAGGGTTGCAGACCCAGTACTTC.